This is a list of T cell receptor beta chains from one sample in a study of CD8 T cell repertoires and HIV-1 epitope variants. No antigen is known for these receptors. Produced via immunoSEQ multiplex PCR; TCRdb's table is partial and in-frame only. The sample includes over 5,000 clones, 65% to 80% of them seen just once. What was sequenced was cultured CD8+ T cells derived from PBMCs. The receptors derive from a male donor with HIV. Each CDR3 is given with its conserved first and last residue. Fields, in order: D gene, J gene, V gene, clone size, CDR3 DNA, CDR3 protein. A D gene is named only where the DNA matches it firmly. Clone size is stated in some rows and not others, as once, few, many or a class when expanded.

D: NA
J: TRBJ2-3
V: TRBV4-1
size: NA
DNA: TGCGCCAGCAGCCAAGATCCCTGGGGACTCCCCACAGATACGCAGTATTTT
CDR3: CASSQDPWGLPTDTQYF

D: NA
J: TRBJ1-1
V: TRBV19
size: few
DNA: TGTGCCAGTAGTGATTACGGGGCTCTGAACACTGAAGCTTTCTTT
CDR3: CASSDYGALNTEAFF

D: NA
J: TRBJ2-7
V: TRBV12-5
size: few
DNA: TGTGCTAGTGGTTTAGATGGCAGCTACGAGCAGTACTTC
CDR3: CASGLDGSYEQYF

D: TRBD2
J: TRBJ2-3
V: TRBV11-2
size: NA
DNA: TGTGCCAGCAGCTTGGGGACTAGCGGGGTCACAGATACGCAGTATTTT
CDR3: CASSLGTSGVTDTQYF

D: NA
J: TRBJ2-1
V: TRBV5-1
size: NA
DNA: TGCGCCAGCAGCTTAAGGGTCCCGGGCAGGGATCGTTACAATGAGCAGTTCTTC
CDR3: CASSLRVPGRDRYNEQFF

D: NA
J: TRBJ1-1
V: TRBV6-1
size: NA
DNA: TGTGCCAGCAGGTCGGGGGGAGTCACTGAAGCTTTCTTT
CDR3: CASRSGGVTEAFF

D: TRBD2
J: TRBJ2-1
V: TRBV10-3
size: NA
DNA: TGTGCCATCAGTGAGTCGACGGCGGGGGGCTCCTACAATGAGCAGTTCTTC
CDR3: CAISESTAGGSYNEQFF

D: NA
J: TRBJ2-3
V: TRBV2
size: NA
DNA: TGTGCCAGCAGGCTAGAGACAGGAATCTACACAGATACGCAGTATTTT
CDR3: CASRLETGIYTDTQYF

D: NA
J: TRBJ1-5
V: TRBV2
size: NA
DNA: TGTGCCAGCAGTGCGCAGGATAGCAATCAGCCCCAGCATTTT
CDR3: CASSAQDSNQPQHF

D: TRBD1
J: TRBJ1-3
V: TRBV10-2
size: NA
DNA: TGCGCCAGCAGTGAGTCCCAGGGGGCAGGTGGAAACACCATATATTTT
CDR3: CASSESQGAGGNTIYF

D: NA
J: TRBJ1-5
V: TRBV21-1
size: once
DNA: TGTGCCAGCAGCAAAGCGAATATTCAGCCCCAGCATTTT
CDR3: CASSKANIQPQHF

D: NA
J: TRBJ1-3
V: TRBV30
size: NA
DNA: TGTGCCTGGAGTCGGGGGGCAGAGAGTGGAAACACCATATATTTT
CDR3: CAWSRGAESGNTIYF

D: NA
J: TRBJ2-1
V: TRBV7-6
size: NA
DNA: TGTGCCAGCAGCTTAGAATCAGGATATGAGCAGTTCTTC
CDR3: CASSLESGYEQFF

D: TRBD2
J: TRBJ2-3
V: TRBV5-6
size: NA
DNA: TGTGCCAGCAGTGCTGGACTAGCGGGAGCGTGGGGCACAGATACGCAGTATTTT
CDR3: CASSAGLAGAWGTDTQYF

D: NA
J: TRBJ1-2
V: TRBV28
size: medium-sized
DNA: TGTGCCAGCAGTCTGGATCGCTGGGGCTACACCTTC
CDR3: CASSLDRWGYTF

D: TRBD1
J: TRBJ1-1
V: TRBV13
size: few
DNA: TGTGCCAGCAGCCTTGGAGGGGGACAGGGGAACACTGAAGCTTTCTTT
CDR3: CASSLGGGQGNTEAFF

D: NA
J: TRBJ1-5
V: TRBV28
size: NA
DNA: TGTGCCAGCAGTATCAGGACAGGCAATCAGCCCCAGCATTTT
CDR3: CASSIRTGNQPQHF

D: TRBD1
J: TRBJ1-1
V: TRBV19
size: once
DNA: TGTGCCAGTAGTATAGATGGCGGGACAGGCGTTATGAACACTGAAGCTTTCTTT
CDR3: CASSIDGGTGVMNTEAFF

D: NA
J: TRBJ1-1
V: TRBV7-9
size: NA
DNA: TGTGCCAGCAGCTTAGATACTGAAGCTTTCTTT
CDR3: CASSLDTEAFF

D: NA
J: TRBJ1-2
V: TRBV28
size: NA
DNA: TGTGCCAGCAGTTTCCCACGGACAGACACTAACTATGGCTACACCTTC
CDR3: CASSFPRTDTNYGYTF

D: NA
J: TRBJ2-1
V: TRBV10-1
size: NA
DNA: TGCGCCAGCAGTGAGTCGGGGGGCCATGAGCAGTTCTTC
CDR3: CASSESGGHEQFF

D: NA
J: TRBJ1-2
V: TRBV5-1
size: large
DNA: TGCGCCAGCAGCTCGCAGGAGACTAACTATGGCTACACCTTC
CDR3: CASSSQETNYGYTF

D: NA
J: TRBJ2-6
V: TRBV4-2
size: NA
DNA: TGTGCCAGCAGCCAACGGAGGGAAGGGGCCAACGTCCTGACTTTC
CDR3: CASSQRREGANVLTF

D: NA
J: TRBJ2-7
V: TRBV28
size: few
DNA: TGTGCCAGCAGTTCAGGGCTGTCGGATTACGAGCAGTACTTC
CDR3: CASSSGLSDYEQYF

D: NA
J: TRBJ2-1
V: TRBV5-6
size: NA
DNA: TGTGCCAGCAGCTTGTCGCAGGGCAGCGAGCAGTTCTTC
CDR3: CASSLSQGSEQFF

D: NA
J: TRBJ2-7
V: TRBV4-1
size: NA
DNA: TGCGCCAGCAGCCGTATACTCGACTACGAGCAGTACTTC
CDR3: CASSRILDYEQYF

D: NA
J: TRBJ1-5
V: TRBV6-5
size: few
DNA: TGTGCCAGCAGTACAGGGAAATACAATCAGCCCCAGCATTTT
CDR3: CASSTGKYNQPQHF

D: NA
J: TRBJ2-1
V: TRBV6-5
size: NA
DNA: TGTGCCAGCAGTTACGACAGTTCCCTCAATGAGCAGTTCTTC
CDR3: CASSYDSSLNEQFF

D: TRBD1
J: TRBJ2-2
V: TRBV25-1
size: large
DNA: TGTGCCAGCAGTGACGGGACAGCCACCGGGGAGCTGTTTTTT
CDR3: CASSDGTATGELFF

D: NA
J: TRBJ2-1
V: TRBV5-8
size: NA
DNA: TGTGCCAGCAGCCGGGACTTCAATGAGCAGTTCTTC
CDR3: CASSRDFNEQFF

D: NA
J: TRBJ1-1
V: TRBV27
size: NA
DNA: TGTGCCAGCAGTTTCGGCAGGGCTAACACTGAAGCTTTCTTT
CDR3: CASSFGRANTEAFF

D: TRBD2
J: TRBJ2-7
V: TRBV28
size: NA
DNA: TGTGCCAGCAGTTTCGCTAGCGGTCTGGGAGAGCAGTACTTC
CDR3: CASSFASGLGEQYF

D: NA
J: TRBJ2-7
V: TRBV5-6
size: few
DNA: TGTGCCAGCAGCAGCGACAGGAGTTACGAGCAGTACTTC
CDR3: CASSSDRSYEQYF

D: TRBD2
J: TRBJ2-3
V: TRBV7-6
size: NA
DNA: TGTGCCAGCAGCTTAGCGCGGGCTAGCGGGACGAGCACAGATACGCAGTATTTT
CDR3: CASSLARASGTSTDTQYF